This T cell receptor beta chain came from a study of T cells in Graves' hyperthyroidism and ophthalmopathy. General study results and limits: Blood samples included most of the expanded thyroid clonotypes exceeding 0.001. In validation, the model predicted ophthalmopathy. These predictions came a median around 5.9 months before onset.

Trimming took 5 bases from V and 2 from J, leaving 16 bases between them. The CDR3 has 16 residues. Turning to this clonotype: Antigen: not known.

Researchers amplified the TCR beta CDR3 regions from RNA transcripts. The TCR CDR3 first-round RT-PCR relied on the HTBI primer set. MiXCR, applied by TCRdb to the multiplex PCR reads, yields one record per CDR3 protein. This sample carries about 110,000 distinct CDR3 sequences, about 17% of them seen once, and the ten largest clones take 42%. V is TRBV12-3 or TRBV12-4 and J is TRBJ1-5; D is uncertain. The clonotype was recovered from a woman aged 45-59 years with Graves' hyperthyroidism. The sample was blood. CDR3 nucleotides: TGTGCCAGCAGTAATACTGATTTGGCGGGCAATCAGCCCCAGCATTTT. This codes for CASSNTDLAGNQPQHF.